Described below is a single T cell receptor beta chain sequence and its context. Its antigen is unidentified. These data originate in a study of T-cell reconstitution after alpha-beta-depleted transplantation in children. Findings and caveats of the study: Newly made T cells mostly supplied T-cell counts and diversity one year after transplant. TCRbeta diversity was high at day 60 in some patients (a result of surviving recipient T cells and thymic progenitors). At around two months after transplant, the alpha-beta T cells were reportedly derived from several hundred expanded clones that came from non-depleted graft cells.

The library targeted TCRbeta and was prepared with unique molecular identifiers. TCRdb reanalysed the PCR reads using MiXCR and keeps one entry per CDR3 protein. The sample comprises around 600,000 distinct CDR3 sequences, around 23% of which are singletons, and less than 15% rests with the top ten. The TCR was taken from a boy in the first two years of life who had a stem cell transplant for acute myeloid leukemia, so the T cells may come from the graft donor. Sequenced here: PBMCs, mostly from graft donor cells, sampled 360 days after TCRalphabeta/CD19-depleted stem cell transplant.

CDR3 nucleotide sequence: TGTGCCAGCCAGGTTTTTCGTTTCCAAGAGACCCAGTACTTC. The encoded protein is CASQVFRFQETQYF. This sequence joins TRBV6-1 and TRBJ2-5, with D unresolved. CDR1 is MNHNS and CDR2 is SASEGT in the germline V gene. This CDR3 has 14 residues. The germline V and J ends were trimmed by 8 bases and 1 base, with 14 bases remaining between them.